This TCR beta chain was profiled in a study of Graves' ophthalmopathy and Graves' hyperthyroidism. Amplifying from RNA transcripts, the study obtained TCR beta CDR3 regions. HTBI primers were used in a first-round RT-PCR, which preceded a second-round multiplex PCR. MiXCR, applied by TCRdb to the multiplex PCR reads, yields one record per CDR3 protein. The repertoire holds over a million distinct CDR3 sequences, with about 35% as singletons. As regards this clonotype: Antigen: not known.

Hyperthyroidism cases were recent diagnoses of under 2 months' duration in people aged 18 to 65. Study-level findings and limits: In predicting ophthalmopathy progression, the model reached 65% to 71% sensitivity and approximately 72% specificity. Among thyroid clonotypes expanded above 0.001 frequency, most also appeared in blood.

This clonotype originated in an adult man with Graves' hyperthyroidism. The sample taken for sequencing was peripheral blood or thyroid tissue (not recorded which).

The CDR3 region is CASRYTLTGAGANVLTF. CDR3 DNA sequence: TGTGCCAGCAGGTATACTCTAACAGGGGCTGGGGCCAACGTCCTGACTTTC. V gene TRBV9 combines with J gene TRBJ2-6; 7 bases align to TRBD1. V dropped 5 bases and J dropped 2; count of bases not matched to a gene: 10. Germline CDR1 and CDR2: SGDLS and YYNGEE. The CDR3 sequence is 17 residues long. Looking up the rest from reference TRBV9 and TRBJ2-6 gives the full variable domain: DSGVTQTPKHLITATGQRVTLRCSPRSGDLSVYWYQQSLDQGLQFLIQYYNGEERAKGNILERFSAQQFPDLHSELNLSSLELGDSALYFCASRYTLTGAGANVLTFGAGSRLTVL.